Shown below are 30 T cell receptor beta chains from a single sample sequenced in a study of T cell repertoires in cytomegalovirus infection. TCRdb re-called the reads with MiXCR, one entry per CDR3 protein. The data show about 89,000 distinct CDR3 sequences, over 25% seen once. Their recognized antigens are unknown. The sample consisted of CD8+ T cells from cultured PBMCs, taken from culture after CMV antigen stimulation. The receptors were sampled from a human donor in good health (CMV status not recorded). Some clones in this sample may be carry-over from other donors' samples.

This clonotype has just a few counts. This chain links TRBV7-9 with TRBJ2-7; a weak D match, TRBD2 (6 bases). CDR3 length: 14 residues. V gave up 3 bases and J gave up 2 bases, with 11 bases separating them. Looked up from germline, CDR1 is SEHNR and CDR2 is FQNEAQ (reference sequence). The CDR3 sequence: CASSFGGVTYEQYF. The CDR3 DNA is TGTGCCAGCAGCTTCGGCGGGGTGACCTACGAGCAGTACTTC.

This clonotype was observed at least ten times. The chain uses TRBV7-9 and TRBJ1-4; a possible D gene is TRBD1 (5 bases). With 4 bases removed from V and 8 bases from J, the gap between germline ends came to 17 bases. The germline V gene encodes CDR1 SEHNR and CDR2 FQNEAQ (reference sequence). The CDR3 contains 15 residues. The CDR3, as DNA: TGTGCCAGCAGCTCGGGGACGGGAGCGGGAGAAAAACTGTTTTTT. Translated: CASSSGTGAGEKLFF.

This chain uses TRBV15 with TRBJ2-1; TRBD2 matches at 7 bases. The CDR3 is 16 amino acids. The germline V gene has CDR1 LNHNV and CDR2 YYDKDF (reference sequence). The trim removed 3 bases at V and 7 bases at J, leaving 12 bases unmatched. The CDR3 loop is CATSRGTSVSGNEQFF. The CDR3 nucleotides are TGTGCCACCAGCAGGGGAACTAGCGTATCAGGGAATGAGCAGTTCTTC. Filled out from reference TRBV15 and TRBJ2-1, the complete variable domain reads DAMVIQNPRYQVTQFGKPVTLSCSQTLNHNVMYWYQQKSSQAPKLLFHYYDKDFNNEADTPDNFQSRRPNTSFCFLDIRSPGLGDTAMYLCATSRGTSVSGNEQFFGPGTRLTVL.

This clonotype was detected ten times or more. In DNA, the CDR3 is TGTGCCAGCAGTTACAGGGTCCCTCAGCCCCAGCATTTT. Its protein is CASSYRVPQPQHF. This chain links TRBV12-3 or TRBV12-4 with TRBJ1-5; the D gene is possibly TRBD1 (6 bases). V was cut by 4 bases and J by 6 bases, with 10 bases left in between. This CDR3 spans 13 amino acids.

This clonotype has just a few counts. The rearrangement uses TRBV4-1 and TRBJ2-5, with D uncertain. Trimming pared 0 bases from V and 5 bases from J, leaving 10 bases between. The CDR3 has 14 amino acids. The germline gives CDR1 MGHRA, CDR2 YSYEKL. In nucleotides, the CDR3 is TGCGCCAGCAGCCAAGATCGGCTGGAGGAGACCCAGTACTTC. It translates to CASSQDRLEETQYF.

This clonotype was observed a handful of times. The V gene is TRBV25-1, the J gene TRBJ1-2; 7 bases agree with TRBD1. This CDR3 contains 13 residues. V was pared by 6 bases and J by 2 bases, with 3 bases of the junction left unmatched. Germline V lookup: CDR1 MGHDK, CDR2 SYGVNS. The CDR3, as DNA: TGTGCCAGCAGAGGACAGGAGAACTATGGCTACACCTTC. Protein sequence: CASRGQENYGYTF.

The chain is built from TRBV7-9 and TRBJ1-2; D call uncertain. Deletions cut 5 bases from V and 4 bases from J, with 17 bases between. CDR3 length: 15 residues. CDR1 SEHNR and CDR2 FQNEAQ come from the germline V gene (reference sequence). The chain's CDR3 is CASSPRAAILYGYTF. CDR3 nucleotides: TGTGCCAGCAGCCCGAGGGCGGCCATTCTCTATGGCTACACCTTC.

The chain employs TRBV5-4 and TRBJ2-5; the D gene is possibly TRBD1 (5 bases). Germline loops: CDR1 SGHNT, CDR2 YYREEE (reference sequence). V was pared by 5 bases and J by 5 bases, with 16 bases between. The CDR3 extends over 14 amino acids. The chain's CDR3 is CASRRPGMWETQYF. The CDR3 DNA reads as TGTGCCAGCAGGCGACCAGGGATGTGGGAGACCCAGTACTTC.

This clonotype has more than one count but fewer than ten. The J gene is TRBJ2-2, the V gene TRBV6-5; 8 positions agree with TRBD1. The CDR3 contains 17 residues. CDR1 MNHEY and CDR2 SVGAGI come from the germline V gene. Trimming removed 0 bases from V and 1 base from J; junction bases left unmatched: 4. The DNA of the CDR3 is TGTGCCAGCAGTTACTCCGAGACAGGGGAGAACACCGGGGAGCTGTTTTTT. It specifies CASSYSETGENTGELFF.

At least ten counts were recorded for this clonotype. DNA of the CDR3: TGTGCCAGTACCCGGGGGTACACTGAAGCTTTCTTT. The encoded protein is CASTRGYTEAFF. The V call is TRBV19, the J call TRBJ1-1, with D possibly matching TRBD1 (5 bases). Germline V gives CDR1 LNHDA, CDR2 SQIVND (reference sequence). CDR3 length: 12 amino acids. The V gene lost 7 bases and the J gene lost 3 bases, with 9 bases spanning the gap.

This clonotype was counted between two and nine times. This chain links TRBV7-9 with TRBJ1-2, with D hard to call. From germline, CDR1 is SEHNR and CDR2 FQNEAQ (reference sequence). The CDR3 sequence is 14 residues long. V shed 3 bases and J shed 3 bases, with 11 bases lying between them. The CDR3 DNA is TGTGCCAGCAGCTTTCTGGGGTCAGACTATGGCTACACCTTC. It encodes CASSFLGSDYGYTF.

The chain is built from TRBV20-1 and TRBJ1-2; D gene uncertain. Deletions cut 4 bases from V and 0 bases from J, with 12 bases between. This CDR3 spans 14 amino acids. Germline lookup yields CDR1 DFQATT and CDR2 SNEGSKA (reference sequence). Here the CDR3 reads CSAMPLNANYGYTF. CDR3 in DNA: TGCAGTGCTATGCCCCTAAACGCTAACTATGGCTACACCTTC.

The rearrangement links TRBV6-1 to TRBJ2-7, with D possibly being TRBD1 (5 bases). The germline gives CDR1 MNHNS, CDR2 SASEGT. V lost 2 bases to trimming and J lost 3 bases, with 23 bases between them. This CDR3 is built from 18 residues. CDR3 amino acids: CASSETAGYEVGDYEQYF. The CDR3 nucleotides read TGTGCCAGCAGTGAAACCGCAGGGTATGAAGTTGGAGACTACGAGCAGTACTTC.

The J gene is TRBJ1-2, the V gene TRBV2; D uncertain. Trimming pared 3 bases from V and 4 bases from J, leaving 15 bases between. The CDR3 sequence is 15 residues long. CDR1 is SNHLY and CDR2 is FYNNEI in the germline V gene. In nucleotides, the CDR3 is TGTGCCAGCAGTGAGCAGTCTGGGAAGGGCTATGGCTACACCTTC. Amino acid sequence: CASSEQSGKGYGYTF. The whole variable domain, filled in from reference TRBV2 and TRBJ1-2, reads EPEVTQTPSHQVTQMGQEVILRCVPISNHLYFYWYRQILGQKVEFLVSFYNNEISEKSEIFDDQFSVERPDGSNFTLKIRSTKLEDSAMYFCASSEQSGKGYGYTFGSGTRLTVV.

The V and J genes are TRBV6-2 or TRBV6-3 and TRBJ1-5; D perhaps matches TRBD1 (5 bases). CDR1 is MNHEY and CDR2 is SVGEGT in the germline V gene. The V and J ends lost 0 bases and 5 bases respectively, with 11 bases between them. This CDR3 comprises 15 residues. CDR3 sequence: CASSYSTGGDQPQHF. The CDR3 DNA sequence: TGTGCCAGCAGTTACTCGACCGGGGGGGATCAGCCCCAGCATTTT.

As for this clonotype: With a much larger clone just one base away, this may be a read error. The chain recombines TRBV7-3 with TRBJ2-7, with TRBD1 as a possible D gene (5 bases). V was clipped by 2 bases and J by 2 bases, with 7 bases between them. The germline gives CDR1 SGHTA, CDR2 FQGTGA. The CDR3 has 13 amino acids. In DNA, the CDR3 is TGTGCCAGCAGCTTAGCAGGGCCCTACGAGCAGTACTTC. It translates to CASSLAGPYEQYF.

V and J are TRBV20-1 and TRBJ2-1; 9 positions match TRBD2. From germline, CDR1 is DFQATT and CDR2 SNEGSKA (reference sequence). The CDR3 is made up of 14 amino acids. Unmatched junction bases numbered 11, after V lost 5 bases and J lost 9 bases. Here the CDR3 DNA reads TGCAGTGCTGTACTTAGCGGGGGTGGTGGTGAGCAGTTCTTC. Encoded protein: CSAVLSGGGGEQFF.

The rearrangement uses TRBV4-1 and TRBJ2-3; no firm D call. Germline values: CDR1 MGHRA, CDR2 YSYEKL. V was clipped by 4 bases and J by 3 bases, with 14 bases between them. This CDR3 region has 15 residues. The DNA of the CDR3 is TGCGCCAGCAGCCCGTCTCCCAGGAAAACAGATACGCAGTATTTT. Protein sequence: CASSPSPRKTDTQYF.

The V call is TRBV3-1, the J call TRBJ1-6; 7 bases agree with TRBD1. The CDR3 runs 14 residues. V was clipped by 2 bases and J by 9 bases; unmatched bases: 4. From germline, CDR1 is LGHDT and CDR2 YNNKEL (reference sequence). CDR3 in amino acids: CASSQQGDVSPLHF. The CDR3 DNA reads TGTGCCAGCAGCCAACAGGGGGACGTTTCACCCCTCCACTTT.

V is TRBV7-6 and J is TRBJ1-2; D possibly corresponds to TRBD1 (5 bases). Trimming cost V 5 bases and J 1 base, with 17 bases left between them. The CDR3 length is 16 residues. In germline, CDR1 is SGHVS, CDR2 FNYEAQ. The CDR3 bases are TGTGCCAGCAGCGACCTTCTGGACAATCGTAACTATGGCTACACCTTC. Translation gives CASSDLLDNRNYGYTF. Full variable domain (missing parts from reference TRBV7-6 and TRBJ1-2): GAGVSQSPRYKVTKRGQDVALRCDPISGHVSLYWYRQALGQGPEFLTYFNYEAQQDKSGLPNDRFSAERPEGSISTLTIQRTEQRDSAMYRCASSDLLDNRNYGYTFGSGTRLTVV.

The table lists this clonotype with a few counts. This sequence joins TRBV7-6 and TRBJ1-1; D perhaps matches TRBD1 (6 bases). This CDR3 spans 13 amino acids. Trimming removed 10 bases at V and 1 base at J, with 13 bases between. Per the germline V gene, CDR1 is SGHVS and CDR2 is FNYEAQ. DNA of the CDR3: TGTGCCACCAAGGGGGATCCGAACACTGAAGCTTTCTTT. As protein: CATKGDPNTEAFF.

This clonotype occurred a few times. This chain uses TRBV7-6 with TRBJ2-7, with D perhaps assigned TRBD1 or TRBD2 (5 bases each). The V end lost 5 bases, the J end lost 6 bases, and 14 bases lay between the germline ends. The germline CDR1 and CDR2 sequences are SGHVS and FNYEAQ. The CDR3 is 13 amino acids. The CDR3 here is CASSPGTIGEQYF. The DNA of the CDR3 is TGTGCCAGCAGCCCGGGGACCATCGGCGAGCAGTACTTC.

This clonotype has a count of ten or more. V is TRBV19 and J is TRBJ1-5; tentative D call: TRBD1 (5 bases). Trimming removed 7 bases at V and 6 bases at J, with 10 bases between. Germline-derived CDR1 and CDR2 are LNHDA and SQIVND (reference sequence). The CDR3 runs 12 residues. The CDR3: CASKLGGQPQHF. The CDR3 DNA is TGTGCCAGTAAGTTGGGGGGTCAGCCCCAGCATTTT.

This clonotype turned up a few times. V and J are TRBV20-1 and TRBJ2-1, with 10 bases that match TRBD2. The V segment lost 2 bases and the J segment 8 bases; nucleotides outside the gene matches: 15. This CDR3 region has 17 residues. Germline V gene sequence: CDR1 DFQATT, CDR2 SNEGSKA (reference sequence). The chain's CDR3 is CSARTRGITGTSDEQFF. The CDR3 region has the DNA TGCAGTGCTAGAACCCGGGGGATTACCGGGACTAGCGATGAGCAGTTCTTC.

The chain combines TRBV6-5 with TRBJ2-5, with 10 nucleotides matching TRBD2. The V gene end was trimmed by 4 bases and the J gene end by 5 bases; junction bases not matched to a gene: 10. This CDR3 is built from 16 residues. Germline lookup yields CDR1 MNHEY and CDR2 SVGAGI. CDR3 in amino acids: CASSSASGGPEETQYF. Here the CDR3 DNA reads TGTGCCAGCAGTTCGGCTAGCGGGGGCCCCGAGGAGACCCAGTACTTC.

The chain uses TRBV9 and TRBJ2-3, with TRBD2 as a possible D gene (6 bases). CDR1 and CDR2 from the germline V gene are SGDLS and YYNGEE. The CDR3 runs 14 residues. V lost 2 bases and J 0 bases, leaving 7 bases between the germline ends. The CDR3, as DNA: TGTGCCAGCAGCGTCGCGGGGAGCACAGATACGCAGTATTTT. Amino acids: CASSVAGSTDTQYF.

This clonotype was seen only a few times. J is TRBJ1-1 and V is TRBV28, with D maybe TRBD1 (5 bases). Trimming cost V 2 bases and J 4 bases, with 17 bases left between them. Germline CDR1 reads MDHEN; CDR2 reads SYDVKM. The length of the CDR3 is 16 residues. The CDR3 is CASSLGQLTWFTEAFF. CDR3 sequence (DNA): TGTGCCAGCAGTTTAGGACAACTCACTTGGTTCACTGAAGCTTTCTTT.

DNA of the CDR3: TGCAGTGCTAGAGATCGCCAGGGCAGAGCCTCCTACGAGCAGTACTTC. It yields the protein CSARDRQGRASYEQYF. This rearrangement joins TRBV20-1 to TRBJ2-7, with a possible D match to TRBD1 (5 bases). The V gene lost 0 bases and the J gene lost 0 bases, with 15 bases spanning the gap. The CDR3 loop spans 16 amino acids. Germline V lookup: CDR1 DFQATT, CDR2 SNEGSKA (reference sequence).

The chain uses TRBV4-1 and TRBJ2-3; 7 bases fit TRBD1. There are 16 residues in the CDR3. Germline V lookup: CDR1 MGHRA, CDR2 YSYEKL. V dropped 5 bases and J dropped 5; count of bases not matched to a gene: 13. The CDR3 DNA reads TGCGCCAGCAGCACCCGACAGGGTGACCTTGGAGATACGCAGTATTTT. It translates to CASSTRQGDLGDTQYF.

CDR3 nucleotides: TGTGCCAGCAGCTTAGAGGGGCAGCGGGTTTATCAGCCCCAGCATTTT. It translates to CASSLEGQRVYQPQHF. The chain is built from TRBV11-2 and TRBJ1-5; D is perhaps TRBD1 (5 bases). This CDR3 has 16 residues. Trimming left V 0 bases short and J 5 bases short, with 14 bases between. Germline V gene data show CDR1 as SGHAT and CDR2 as FQNNGV.